The 20 T cell receptor beta chains below all came from one sample that was sequenced in a study of blood T cell repertoires in COVID-19. Generated by immunoSEQ multiplex PCR, the TCRdb table keeps only in-frame clones and is missing some. The sample has approximately 120,000 clones; around 78% are singletons. The sample taken for sequencing was peripheral blood. These receptors came from a human donor in a cohort sampled during active COVID-19.

This clone was picked up one time. The CDR3 reads CASSNRDTDYEQYF. DNA of the CDR3: TGTGCCAGCAGTAACCGGGACACCGACTACGAGCAGTACTTC. The V gene is TRBV27, the J gene TRBJ2-7; D perhaps matches TRBD1 (6 bases). The CDR3 has 14 amino acids. Germline loops: CDR1 MNHEY, CDR2 SMNVEV (reference sequence). The V gene lost 5 bases and the J gene lost 3 bases, with 14 bases spanning the gap.

The genes are TRBV7-3 and TRBJ1-1; 8 bases match TRBD1. The CDR3 loop spans 16 amino acids. Germline V gives CDR1 SGHTA, CDR2 FQGTGA. The ends lost 4 bases at V and 1 base at J; junction bases unmatched: 8. This CDR3 is CASSSNFGTGNTEAFF. The CDR3 bases are TGTGCCAGCAGCTCCAACTTCGGGACAGGGAACACTGAAGCTTTCTTT. Full variable domain (remainder filled in from reference TRBV7-3 and TRBJ1-1): GAGVSQTPSNKVTEKGKYVELRCDPISGHTALYWYRQSLGQGPEFLIYFQGTGAADDSGLPNDRFFAVRPEGSVSTLKIQRTERGDSAVYLCASSSNFGTGNTEAFFGQGTRLTVV.

Only a few counts were recorded for this clone. The chain carries TRBV11-2 and TRBJ1-5, with unresolved D. The CDR3 covers 13 residues. The germline V gene encodes CDR1 SGHAT and CDR2 FQNNGV. Between the trimmed V and J ends, which lost 4 bases and 0 bases, there was a span of 4 bases. The CDR3 nucleotides read TGTGCCAGCAGCTCAGGTAGCAATCAGCCCCAGCATTTT. It encodes CASSSGSNQPQHF. Complete variable domain (other parts from reference TRBV11-2 and TRBJ1-5): EAGVAQSPRYKIIEKRQSVAFWCNPISGHATLYWYQQILGQGPKLLIQFQNNGVVDDSQLPKDRFSAERLKGVDSTLKIQPAKLEDSAVYLCASSSGSNQPQHFGDGTRLSIL.

V is TRBV19 and J is TRBJ2-7, with 10 bases fitting TRBD1. CDR3 length: 16 residues. The germline V gene encodes CDR1 LNHDA and CDR2 SQIVND (reference sequence). V trimming: 2 bases; J trimming: 0 bases; junction bases outside the gene matches: 4. In DNA, the CDR3 is TGTGCCAGTAGTATACGGGGGACAGGGGTCTCCTACGAGCAGTACTTC. This translates into CASSIRGTGVSYEQYF.

J is TRBJ1-1 and V is TRBV29-1, with D tentatively TRBD1 (5 bases). The CDR3 runs to 14 residues. Germline CDR1 reads SQVTM; CDR2 reads ANQGSEA. V shed 7 bases and J shed 6 bases, with 21 bases lying between them. The CDR3 DNA reads as TGCAGCGCCCGTGACGGGGGGGGAGGACCTGAAGCTTTCTTT. Translated, it gives CSARDGGGGPEAFF.

This clone was observed a handful of times. This chain joins TRBV6-6 and TRBJ2-5; the D gene is possibly TRBD1 (5 bases). Trimming cost V 6 bases and J 1 base, with 12 bases left between them. This CDR3 is built from 14 residues. Germline assignment: CDR1 MNHNY and CDR2 SVGAGI (reference sequence). DNA of the CDR3: TGTGCCAGCAGCCGACGACAGATCCAAGAGACCCAGTACTTC. It yields the protein CASSRRQIQETQYF.

The V call is TRBV7-8, the J call TRBJ2-7; D unresolved. V lost 0 bases, J lost 4 bases, and 13 bases lay in between. Germline values: CDR1 SGHVS, CDR2 FQNEAQ. CDR3 size: 15 residues. The CDR3 region is CASSLAFPSVYEQYF. The CDR3 nucleotides read TGTGCCAGCAGCTTAGCGTTCCCCAGCGTTTACGAGCAGTACTTC.

This rearrangement joins TRBV18 to TRBJ2-2, with D unresolved. V gave up 3 bases and J gave up 7 bases, with 12 bases separating them. Germline CDR1 reads KGHSH; CDR2 reads LQKENI. The CDR3 contains 14 residues. CDR3 nucleotide sequence: TGTGCCAGCTCACCCGGGTTGAATGGCGGGGAGCTGTTTTTT. It is translated as CASSPGLNGGELFF.

The rearrangement uses TRBV19 and TRBJ1-1; D unresolved. This CDR3 has 14 residues. Germline values: CDR1 LNHDA, CDR2 SQIVND (reference sequence). V was cut by 1 base and J by 3 bases, with 9 bases left in between. For the CDR3, the DNA is TGTGCCAGTAGTATAGGCGGGGTATACACTGAAGCTTTCTTT. Residues: CASSIGGVYTEAFF.

On this clone: Germline is not matched at one junction end, which may reflect a read error. The rearrangement links TRBV2 to TRBJ1-5; 9 bases line up with TRBD1. This CDR3 has 15 amino acids. CDR1 and CDR2 from the germline V gene are SNHLY and FYNNEI. The CDR3 spells CASREGTGKSQPQHF. In DNA form, the CDR3 reads TGTGCCAGCAGGGAAGGGACAGGGAAGAGCCAGCCCCAGCATTTT.

The gene calls are TRBV7-8 and TRBJ1-1; the D gene is possibly TRBD1 (5 bases). Between the trimmed V and J ends, which lost 6 bases and 6 bases, there was a span of 14 bases. Per germline, CDR1 SGHVS and CDR2 FQNEAQ. CDR3 length: 13 residues. The CDR3 is CASSFGRDAEAFF. The CDR3 DNA reads TGTGCCAGCAGTTTCGGGAGGGACGCTGAAGCTTTCTTT.

A single count supports this clone. The J gene is TRBJ2-1, the V gene TRBV7-8; D is undetermined. Trimming cost V 5 bases and J 4 bases, with 3 bases left between them. This CDR3 is built from 11 residues. Germline V gene data show CDR1 as SGHVS and CDR2 as FQNEAQ. The DNA for the CDR3 is TGTGCCAGCAGCCCTTACAATGAGCAGTTCTTC. Translation gives CASSPYNEQFF.

The V gene is TRBV5-6, the J gene TRBJ2-5; no reliable D call. Trimming cost V 1 base and J 6 bases, with 16 bases left between them. Germline CDR1 and CDR2: SGHDT and YYEEEE. This CDR3 has 15 amino acids. CDR3 bases: TGTGCCAGCAGCTTGTGGCGACATAGTATGCAGACCCAGTACTTC. Translation: CASSLWRHSMQTQYF.

DNA of the CDR3: TGTGCCAGCAGTGAAGCGCTTAGGGGGACAGGGGGCGTTCGAGATACGCAGTATTTT. Residues: CASSEALRGTGGVRDTQYF. J is TRBJ2-3 and V is TRBV2, with 12 bases aligning to TRBD1. This CDR3 has 19 residues. Looked up from germline, CDR1 is SNHLY and CDR2 is FYNNEI. With V trimmed by 0 bases and J by 5 bases, 12 bases remained unmatched.

J is TRBJ2-2 and V is TRBV19; D possibly corresponds to TRBD2 (6 bases). This CDR3 is 15 amino acids long. Trimming pared 7 bases from V and 0 bases from J, leaving 12 bases between. From germline, CDR1 is LNHDA and CDR2 SQIVND (reference sequence). The CDR3 loop reads CASTPGDPNTGELFF. The CDR3 coding sequence is TGTGCCAGTACCCCGGGGGACCCGAACACCGGGGAGCTGTTTTTT. The full variable domain, its missing parts supplied by reference TRBV19 and TRBJ2-2, is DGGITQSPKYLFRKEGQNVTLSCEQNLNHDAMYWYRQDPGQGLRLIYYSQIVNDFQKGDIAEGYSVSREKKESFPLTVTSAQKNPTAFYLCASTPGDPNTGELFFGEGSRLTVL.

In this sample, this clone turned up once. The rearrangement joins TRBV6-4 to TRBJ1-1; TRBD1 might be the D (6 bases). The V end was cut by 7 bases, the J end by 0 bases, with 12 bases between. The CDR3 is 14 amino acids. Germline V gives CDR1 MRHNA, CDR2 SNTAGT. The CDR3 sequence is CASTRTALNTEAFF. For the CDR3, the DNA is TGTGCCAGCACTAGGACAGCCTTGAACACTGAAGCTTTCTTT.

This CDR3 is CASSDGQRLNEKLFF. CDR3 nucleotides: TGTGCCAGCTCAGACGGACAGCGGTTGAATGAAAAACTGTTTTTT. V and J are TRBV18 and TRBJ1-4; the D gene is possibly TRBD1 (6 bases). The CDR3 is made up of 15 amino acids. CDR1 and CDR2 (germline): KGHSH, LQKENI. Trimming removed 5 bases from V and 5 bases from J, with 15 bases in between.

This clone showed up just once. The rearrangement joins TRBV20-1 to TRBJ2-3; the D gene could be TRBD1 or TRBD2 (6 bases each). This CDR3 comprises 14 residues. V was shortened by 3 bases and J by 1 base, with 11 bases between the two germline ends. Germline CDR1 DFQATT, CDR2 SNEGSKA (reference sequence). CDR3 nucleotide sequence: TGCAGTGCTAGTGGGGGGCTTGGCACAGATACGCAGTATTTT. It codes for CSASGGLGTDTQYF.

This chain uses TRBV3-1 (or the pseudogene TRBV3-2) with TRBJ2-7; D is possibly TRBD1 (6 bases). Germline V gene lookup returns CDR1 LGHDT and CDR2 YNNKEL (reference sequence). The CDR3 consists of 12 residues. V was trimmed by 7 bases and J by 6 bases, leaving 13 bases between them. CDR3 DNA: TGTGCCAGCACAGGGGACCTTCGCGAGCAGTACTTC. It specifies CASTGDLREQYF.

The chain carries TRBV5-1 and TRBJ1-1; possibly TRBD1 for D (6 bases). The germline V gene has CDR1 SGHRS and CDR2 YFSETQ. The CDR3 contains 14 residues. V was clipped by 3 bases and J by 1 base, with 10 bases between them. The CDR3 sequence: CASSSQTGNTEAFF. DNA for the CDR3: TGCGCCAGCAGCTCCCAGACAGGGAACACTGAAGCTTTCTTT.